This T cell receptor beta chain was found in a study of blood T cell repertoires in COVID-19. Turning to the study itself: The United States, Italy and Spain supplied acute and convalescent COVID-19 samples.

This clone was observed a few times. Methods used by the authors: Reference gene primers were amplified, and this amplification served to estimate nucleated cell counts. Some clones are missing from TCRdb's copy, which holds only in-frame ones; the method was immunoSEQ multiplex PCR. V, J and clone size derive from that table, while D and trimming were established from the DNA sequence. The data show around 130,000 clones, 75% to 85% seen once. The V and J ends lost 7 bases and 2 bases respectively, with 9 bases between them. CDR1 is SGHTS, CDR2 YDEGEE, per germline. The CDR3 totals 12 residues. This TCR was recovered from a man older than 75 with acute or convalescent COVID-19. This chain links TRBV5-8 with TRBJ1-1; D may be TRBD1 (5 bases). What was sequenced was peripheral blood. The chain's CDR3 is CASSQGNTEAFF. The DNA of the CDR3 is TGTGCCAGCTCCCAGGGTAACACTGAAGCTTTCTTT.